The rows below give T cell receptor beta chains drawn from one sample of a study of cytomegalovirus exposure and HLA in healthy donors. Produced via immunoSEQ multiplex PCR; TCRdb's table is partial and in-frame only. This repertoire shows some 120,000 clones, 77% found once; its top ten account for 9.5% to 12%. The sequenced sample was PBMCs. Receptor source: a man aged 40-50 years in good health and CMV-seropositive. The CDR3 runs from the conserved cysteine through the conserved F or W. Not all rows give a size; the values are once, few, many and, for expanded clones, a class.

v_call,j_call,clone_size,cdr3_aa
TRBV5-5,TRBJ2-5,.,CASSWASPLVTQYF
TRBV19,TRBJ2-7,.,CASSTGQGRYEQYF
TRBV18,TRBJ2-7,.,CASSPRQGSNYEQYF
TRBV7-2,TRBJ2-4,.,CASSLDYSGVWKNIQYF
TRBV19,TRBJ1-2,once,CASTDLRGYTF
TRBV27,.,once,CASSFDRWGSSYEQYF
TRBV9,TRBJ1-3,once,CASSVVGGSHSSGNTIYF
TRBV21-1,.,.,CASSRRLEREQYF
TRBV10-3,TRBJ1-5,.,CAISESGGTGSYQPQHF
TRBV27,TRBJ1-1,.,CASSSWTGTEAFF
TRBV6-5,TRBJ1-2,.,CASKGTGRGPGYTF
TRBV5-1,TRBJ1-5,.,CASSLGGVNQPQHF
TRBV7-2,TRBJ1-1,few,CASSLRTGDTEAFF
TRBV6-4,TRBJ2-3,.,CASSEGETADTQYF
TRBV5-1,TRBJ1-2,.,CAGPGQPETF
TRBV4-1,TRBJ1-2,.,CASSQDGGGNYGYTF
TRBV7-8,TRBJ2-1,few,CASSYTRTSGGYPYNEQFF
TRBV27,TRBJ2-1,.,CASSQSSRTFSYNEQFF
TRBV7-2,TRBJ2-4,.,CASSSRDNKNIQYF
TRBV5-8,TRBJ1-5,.,CASSRHGTVQPQHF
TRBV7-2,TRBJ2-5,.,CASSLAQGKETQYF
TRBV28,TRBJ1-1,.,CASSYHISDRKAFF
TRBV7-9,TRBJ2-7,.,CASSLQGGEQYF
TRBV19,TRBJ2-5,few,CASSTYRGRETQYF
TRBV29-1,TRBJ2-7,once,CSGGAGDHYEQYF
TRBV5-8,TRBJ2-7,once,CASSLMVAPGTAIGGEQYF
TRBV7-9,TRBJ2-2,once,CASSLIGQGRTGELFF
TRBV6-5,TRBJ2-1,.,CASSRTGGGYEQFF
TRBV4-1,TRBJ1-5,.,CASSLQGEGNQPQHF
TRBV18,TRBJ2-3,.,CASSPRQAQYF
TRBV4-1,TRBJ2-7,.,CASSQVPDTSYEQYF
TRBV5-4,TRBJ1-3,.,CASSPGRGNTIYF
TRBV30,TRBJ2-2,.,CAWSAPGGWNTGELFF
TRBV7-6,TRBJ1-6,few,CASSLKMRGGRNSPLHF
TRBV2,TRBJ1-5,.,CASSKDRQPQHF
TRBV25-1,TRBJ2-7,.,CASSVPDSVSSYEQYF
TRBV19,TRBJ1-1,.,CASTRGRDTEAFF
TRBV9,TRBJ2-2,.,CASNYGGWRGATGELFF
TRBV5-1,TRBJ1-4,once,CASKPGQRLAGSEKLFF
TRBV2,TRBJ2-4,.,CASSEDQGAKNIQYF
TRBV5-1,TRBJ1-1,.,CASSLVVTANTEAFF
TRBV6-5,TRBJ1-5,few,CASSTQPDSNQPQHF
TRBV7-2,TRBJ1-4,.,CASSPGQPTNEKLFF
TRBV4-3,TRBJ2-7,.,CASSQVRTASSYEQYF
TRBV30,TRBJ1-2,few,CAWSVRDRGGAGGYTF
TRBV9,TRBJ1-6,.,CASSGWDTYSPLHF
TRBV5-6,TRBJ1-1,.,CASSGDRNTEAFF
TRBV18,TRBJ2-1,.,CASSPPGGMDNEQFF
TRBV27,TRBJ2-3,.,CASSETGDAPDTQYF
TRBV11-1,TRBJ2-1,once,CASSPNQPGQGNEQFF
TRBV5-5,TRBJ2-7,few,CASSLRPDITYEQYF
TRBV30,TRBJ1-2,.,CAWSTVEGRFYGYTF
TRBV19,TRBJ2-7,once,CASSGTGRYEQYF
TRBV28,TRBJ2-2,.,CASSSLAALWELFF
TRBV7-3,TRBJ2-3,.,CASRYARDTQYF